The 19 T cell receptor beta chains listed next were all sequenced from one sample in a study of T-cell reconstitution after alpha-beta-depleted transplantation in children. Unique molecular identifiers were used in preparing the TCRbeta library. Each CDR3 protein is one row after TCRdb ran MiXCR on the PCR reads. The sample contains over 550,000 distinct CDR3 sequences, more than 9% of which appear only once. The sample consisted of PBMCs from the stem cell graft donor, taken from the stem cell graft. These receptors originate from a human donor who donated a stem cell graft to a child with acute myeloid leukemia.

The chain has TRBV20-1 and TRBJ2-7; TRBD1 aligns across 7 bases. Looked up from germline, CDR1 is DFQATT and CDR2 is SNEGSKA (reference sequence). This CDR3 comprises 15 residues. V dropped 1 base and J dropped 3; count of bases not matched to a gene: 9. CDR3 region: CSARGQGVFYYEQYF. The DNA for the CDR3 is TGCAGTGCTAGAGGGCAGGGGGTTTTTTACTACGAGCAGTACTTC.

This clonotype showed up many times. The V and J genes are TRBV29-1 and TRBJ1-4; 8 bases are a match to TRBD1. This CDR3 has 14 residues. After removal of 7 bases from V and 4 bases from J, the junction contained 8 bases not matched to a gene. The V gene's germline CDR1 is SQVTM and CDR2 ANQGSEA. CDR3 amino acids: CSGASGQVNEKLFF. CDR3 in DNA: TGCAGCGGCGCCTCGGGACAGGTTAATGAAAAACTGTTTTTT.

This clonotype has just a few counts. The rearrangement joins TRBV4-2 to TRBJ2-3; no clear D gene. The CDR3 loop spans 14 amino acids. The V and J ends lost 0 bases and 4 bases respectively, with 8 bases between them. Germline values: CDR1 LGHNA, CDR2 YNFKEQ. In nucleotides, the CDR3 is TGTGCCAGCAGCCAAGATCTAAGGTCAGATACGCAGTATTTT. Translating it yields CASSQDLRSDTQYF.

This clonotype was observed a handful of times. This rearrangement joins TRBV4-3 to TRBJ1-6; the D is unclear. CDR3 size: 15 residues. V lost 4 bases and J 1 base, leaving 8 bases between the germline ends. Per germline, CDR1 LGHNA and CDR2 YSLEER. CDR3 in DNA: TGCGCCAGCAGCCCACGGGTGTCCTATAATTCACCCCTCCACTTT. This gives the protein CASSPRVSYNSPLHF.

This clonotype came up a few times. The chain is built from TRBV7-3 and TRBJ2-7; D not certain. The CDR3 is made up of 14 amino acids. V lost 5 bases to trimming and J lost 4 bases, with 15 bases between them. CDR1 and CDR2 (germline): SGHTA, FQGTGA. The chain's CDR3 is CASSLRLGGYEQYF. In DNA, the CDR3 is TGTGCCAGCAGCCTCCGTTTGGGTGGGTACGAGCAGTACTTC.

This clonotype was observed a few times. The V call is TRBV2, the J call TRBJ2-2; 13 bases fit TRBD2. This CDR3 has 16 amino acids. CDR1 and CDR2 (germline): SNHLY, FYNNEI. With V trimmed by 6 bases and J by 4 bases, 5 bases remained unmatched. The CDR3 bases are TGTGCCAGCAGGGACTGGACTAGCGGGAGCACCGGGGAGCTGTTTTTT. Residues: CASRDWTSGSTGELFF.

In this sample, this clonotype turned up a few times. The genes are TRBV5-1 and TRBJ2-1; 16 bases line up with TRBD2. The CDR3 is 17 residues long. Trimming took 5 bases from V and 8 from J; bases not matched to a gene: 10. Germline CDR1 and CDR2: SGHRS and YFSETQ. CDR3 sequence: CASSPGLAGGMVDEQFF. CDR3 DNA sequence: TGCGCCAGCAGTCCGGGACTAGCGGGAGGGATGGTCGATGAGCAGTTCTTC.

The chain couples TRBV7-8 to TRBJ2-7; 9 bases are a match to TRBD2. The CDR3 contains 15 residues. The junction had 8 bases not matched to a gene; V was cut back by 4 bases and J by 4 bases. Germline-derived CDR1 and CDR2 are SGHVS and FQNEAQ. The CDR3 DNA sequence: TGTGCCAGCAGCTCCATAGCGGGAGATTTGTACGAGCAGTACTTC. Translated, it gives CASSSIAGDLYEQYF.

This clonotype was seen at least ten times. The chain links TRBV11-3 to TRBJ2-3, with TRBD2 as a possible D gene (5 bases). V was clipped by 5 bases and J by 6 bases, with 21 bases between them. The germline gives CDR1 SGHNT, CDR2 YENEEA. The CDR3 sequence is 16 residues long. The CDR3 reads CASSPGVAARTDTQYF. In DNA, the CDR3 is TGTGCCAGCAGCCCCGGGGTGGCAGCGAGGACGGATACGCAGTATTTT.

This rearrangement joins TRBV7-2 to TRBJ2-1; 8 bases align to TRBD2. After removal of 7 bases from V and 7 bases from J, the junction contained 9 bases not matched to a gene. This CDR3 has 14 amino acids. Germline values: CDR1 SGHTA, CDR2 FQGNSA. CDR3 in DNA: TGTGCCAGCAACCCGGGAGGGCCTTTAAATGAGCAGTTCTTC. Translated, it gives CASNPGGPLNEQFF.

The CDR3 loop reads CASSVAGVSNEQFF. CDR3 coding DNA: TGTGCCAGCAGCGTAGCTGGGGTATCCAATGAGCAGTTCTTC. This chain joins TRBV9 and TRBJ2-1; D call uncertain. The CDR3 runs to 14 residues. V dropped 0 bases and J dropped 6 bases, with 10 bases sitting between them. Per germline, CDR1 SGDLS and CDR2 YYNGEE. Variable domain in full (rest from reference TRBV9 and TRBJ2-1): DSGVTQTPKHLITATGQRVTLRCSPRSGDLSVYWYQQSLDQGLQFLIQYYNGEERAKGNILERFSAQQFPDLHSELNLSSLELGDSALYFCASSVAGVSNEQFFGPGTRLTVL.

About this clonotype: An end of the junction differs from the germline gene, which may be a read error. The chain is built from TRBV6-2 or TRBV6-3 and TRBJ2-7; D may be TRBD2 (6 bases). CDR3 length: 11 amino acids. Germline loops: CDR1 MNHEY, CDR2 SVGEGT. The CDR3 region has the DNA TGTGCCAGCAGTTCTATTAGCGCGGGGCCCTTC. Translating it yields CASSSISAGPF.

V and J are TRBV6-1 and TRBJ2-3; D gene uncertain. Trimming removed 6 bases from V and 5 bases from J, with 15 bases in between. The germline V gene has CDR1 MNHNS and CDR2 SASEGT. This CDR3 is 14 amino acids long. As DNA, the CDR3 is TGTGCCAGCAGACCGGACCATACGAAAGATACGCAGTATTTT. Residues: CASRPDHTKDTQYF.

This clonotype showed up many times. This chain uses TRBV20-1 with TRBJ1-1; the D gene is possibly TRBD1 (6 bases). The CDR3 has 13 residues. Germline loops: CDR1 DFQATT, CDR2 SNEGSKA (reference sequence). Trimming pared 6 bases from V and 3 bases from J, leaving 14 bases between. The CDR3 sequence: CSAGGAWDTEAFF. DNA of the CDR3: TGCAGTGCAGGGGGGGCGTGGGACACTGAAGCTTTCTTT.

This clonotype was picked up many times. The CDR3 bases are TGTGCCACCAGTGACCCGACTCGACCCCAAGAGACCCAGTACTTC. Protein: CATSDPTRPQETQYF. V is TRBV24-1 and J is TRBJ2-5; D remains ambiguous. The V gene's germline CDR1 is KGHDR and CDR2 SFDVKD. The CDR3 consists of 15 residues. V gave up 4 bases and J gave up 1 base, with 12 bases separating them.

This chain links TRBV7-2 with TRBJ2-1; D remains ambiguous. Trimming took 6 bases from V and 5 from J, leaving 8 bases between them. CDR1 and CDR2 from the germline V gene are SGHTA and FQGNSA. The CDR3 is made up of 12 amino acids. Here the CDR3 DNA reads TGTGCCAGCAGGCGGACGGACAATGAGCAGTTCTTC. Its translation: CASRRTDNEQFF.

This clonotype was recorded a few times. This chain links TRBV20-1 with TRBJ2-3; perhaps TRBD1 as D (5 bases). This CDR3 contains 11 residues. Per the germline V gene, CDR1 is DFQATT and CDR2 is SNEGSKA (reference sequence). The V gene lost 6 bases and the J gene lost 2 bases, with 6 bases spanning the gap. This chain's CDR3 is CSAGATDTQYF. The CDR3 nucleotides are TGCAGTGCAGGGGCCACAGATACGCAGTATTTT.

This clonotype turned up a few times. The chain employs TRBV25-1 and TRBJ1-5, with D hard to call. Germline V CDR1 and CDR2: MGHDK, SYGVNS. There are 14 residues in the CDR3. V shed 0 bases and J shed 1 base, with 4 bases lying between them. DNA for the CDR3: TGTGCCAGCAGTGAATACGCGAGCAATCAGCCCCAGCATTTT. It translates to CASSEYASNQPQHF.

The V call is TRBV5-1, the J call TRBJ2-3, with D perhaps TRBD1 or TRBD2 (5 bases each). This CDR3 spans 15 amino acids. V lost 4 bases to trimming and J lost 1 base, with 13 bases between them. Germline CDR1 and CDR2: SGHRS and YFSETQ. The CDR3: CASSPGTQGTDTQYF. The CDR3 nucleotides read TGCGCCAGCAGCCCCGGGACCCAGGGCACAGATACGCAGTATTTT.